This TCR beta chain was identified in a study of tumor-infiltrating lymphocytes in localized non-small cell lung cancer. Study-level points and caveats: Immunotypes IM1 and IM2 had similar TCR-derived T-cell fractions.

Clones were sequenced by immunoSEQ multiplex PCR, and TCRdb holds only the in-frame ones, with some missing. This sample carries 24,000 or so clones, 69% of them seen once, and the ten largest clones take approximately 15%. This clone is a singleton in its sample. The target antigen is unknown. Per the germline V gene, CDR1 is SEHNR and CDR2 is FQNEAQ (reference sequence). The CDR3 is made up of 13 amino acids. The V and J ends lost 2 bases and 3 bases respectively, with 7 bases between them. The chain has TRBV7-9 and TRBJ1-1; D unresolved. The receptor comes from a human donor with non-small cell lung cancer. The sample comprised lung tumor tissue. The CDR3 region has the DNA TGTGCCAGCAGCTTAAATCAGGACACTGAAGCTTTCTTT. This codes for CASSLNQDTEAFF.